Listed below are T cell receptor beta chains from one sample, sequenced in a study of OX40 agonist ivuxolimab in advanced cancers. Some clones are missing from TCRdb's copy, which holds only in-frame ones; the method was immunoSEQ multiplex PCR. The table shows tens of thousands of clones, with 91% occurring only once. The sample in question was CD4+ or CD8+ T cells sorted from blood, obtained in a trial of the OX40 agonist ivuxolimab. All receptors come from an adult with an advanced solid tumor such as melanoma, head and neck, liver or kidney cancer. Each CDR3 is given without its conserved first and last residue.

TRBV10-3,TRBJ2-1,AISDWNNEQF
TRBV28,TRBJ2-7,ASSHAGSISYEQY
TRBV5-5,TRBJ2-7,ASSLALAGVGEQY
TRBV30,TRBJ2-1,AWSTAGLAGGNEQF
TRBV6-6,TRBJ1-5,ASSSPGTLSNQPQH
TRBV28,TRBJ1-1,ASSFRREAF
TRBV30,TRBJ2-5,AWSGSGRGAWGTQY
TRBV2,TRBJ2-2,ASSETGLATGELF
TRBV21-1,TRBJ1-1,ASSKAYGFSKNTEAF
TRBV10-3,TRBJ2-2,AISESVSWAGELF
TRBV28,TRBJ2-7,ASSSPSPVRPY
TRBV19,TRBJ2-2,ASYRANTGELF
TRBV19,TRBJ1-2,ASSYPNGYT
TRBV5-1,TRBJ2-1,ASSAGRNEQF